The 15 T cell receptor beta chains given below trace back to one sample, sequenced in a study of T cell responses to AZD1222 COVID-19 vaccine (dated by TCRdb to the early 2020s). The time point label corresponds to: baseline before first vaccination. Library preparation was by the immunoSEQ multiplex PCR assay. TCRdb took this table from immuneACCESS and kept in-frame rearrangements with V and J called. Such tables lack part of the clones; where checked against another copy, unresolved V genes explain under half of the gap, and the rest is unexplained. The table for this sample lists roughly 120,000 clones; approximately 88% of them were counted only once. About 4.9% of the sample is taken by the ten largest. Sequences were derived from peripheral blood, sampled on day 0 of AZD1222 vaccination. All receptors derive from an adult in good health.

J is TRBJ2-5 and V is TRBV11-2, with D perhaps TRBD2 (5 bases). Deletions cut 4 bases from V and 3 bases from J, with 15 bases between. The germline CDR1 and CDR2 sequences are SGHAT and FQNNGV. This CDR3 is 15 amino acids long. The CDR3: CASSSQPGKEETQYF. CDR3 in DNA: TGTGCCAGCAGCTCTCAGCCGGGAAAGGAAGAGACCCAGTACTTC.

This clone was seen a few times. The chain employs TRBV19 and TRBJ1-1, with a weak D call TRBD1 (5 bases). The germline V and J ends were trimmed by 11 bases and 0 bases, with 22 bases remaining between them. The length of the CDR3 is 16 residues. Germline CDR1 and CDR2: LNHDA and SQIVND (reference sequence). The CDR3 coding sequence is TGTGCCTCGCGCCCCCGGGACGGTTCCATGAACACTGAAGCTTTCTTT. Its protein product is CASRPRDGSMNTEAFF.

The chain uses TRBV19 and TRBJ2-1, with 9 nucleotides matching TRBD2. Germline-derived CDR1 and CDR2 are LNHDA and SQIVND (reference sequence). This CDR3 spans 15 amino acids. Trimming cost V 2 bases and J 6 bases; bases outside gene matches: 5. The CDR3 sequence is CASSISGGGVNEQFF. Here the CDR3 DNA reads TGTGCCAGTAGTATATCGGGCGGGGGGGTCAATGAGCAGTTCTTC.

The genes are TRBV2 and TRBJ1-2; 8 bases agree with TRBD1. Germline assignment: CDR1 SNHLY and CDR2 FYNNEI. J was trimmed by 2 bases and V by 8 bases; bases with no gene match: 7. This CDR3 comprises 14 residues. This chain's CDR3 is CASGFDRGNYGYTF. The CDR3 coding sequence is TGTGCCAGCGGGTTCGACAGGGGCAACTATGGCTACACCTTC.

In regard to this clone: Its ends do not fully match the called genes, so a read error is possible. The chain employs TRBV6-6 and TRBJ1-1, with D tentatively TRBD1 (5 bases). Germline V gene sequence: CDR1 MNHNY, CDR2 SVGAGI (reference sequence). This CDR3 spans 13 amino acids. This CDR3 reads CASSLTEDTEAFF. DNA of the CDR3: TGTGCCAGCAGCCTGACAGAGGACACCGAAGCTTTCTTT.

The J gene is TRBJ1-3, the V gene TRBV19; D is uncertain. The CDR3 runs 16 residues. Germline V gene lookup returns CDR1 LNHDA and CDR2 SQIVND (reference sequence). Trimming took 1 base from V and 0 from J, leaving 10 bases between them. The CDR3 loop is CASSIAGPGSGNTIYF. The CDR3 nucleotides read TGTGCCAGTAGTATAGCCGGCCCAGGCTCTGGAAACACCATATATTTT.

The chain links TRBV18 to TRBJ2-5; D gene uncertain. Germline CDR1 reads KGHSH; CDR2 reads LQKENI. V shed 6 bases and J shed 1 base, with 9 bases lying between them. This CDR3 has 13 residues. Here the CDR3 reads CASSPRAQETQYF. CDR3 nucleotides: TGTGCCAGCTCCCCCCGCGCCCAAGAGACCCAGTACTTC.

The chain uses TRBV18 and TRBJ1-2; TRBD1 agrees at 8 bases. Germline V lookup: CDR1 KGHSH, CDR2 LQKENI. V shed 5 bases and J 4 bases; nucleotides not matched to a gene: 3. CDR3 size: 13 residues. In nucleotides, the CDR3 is TGTGCCAGCTCAACGGACAGGGCCTATGGCTACACCTTC. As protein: CASSTDRAYGYTF.

CDR3 sequence: CASSTSSGGYNEQFF. In nucleotides, the CDR3 is TGTGCCAGCAGCACTTCTAGCGGGGGTTACAATGAGCAGTTCTTC. This chain uses TRBV9 with TRBJ2-1, with TRBD2 identical over 10 bases. In germline, CDR1 is SGDLS, CDR2 YYNGEE. The junction had 5 bases not matched to a gene; V was cut back by 4 bases and J by 4 bases. The CDR3 consists of 15 residues.

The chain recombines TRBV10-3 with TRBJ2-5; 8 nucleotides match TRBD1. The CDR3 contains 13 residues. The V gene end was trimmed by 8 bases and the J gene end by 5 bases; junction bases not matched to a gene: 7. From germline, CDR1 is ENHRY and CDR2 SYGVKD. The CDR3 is CAIWTGTGETQYF. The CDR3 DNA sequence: TGTGCCATCTGGACAGGGACTGGGGAGACCCAGTACTTC.

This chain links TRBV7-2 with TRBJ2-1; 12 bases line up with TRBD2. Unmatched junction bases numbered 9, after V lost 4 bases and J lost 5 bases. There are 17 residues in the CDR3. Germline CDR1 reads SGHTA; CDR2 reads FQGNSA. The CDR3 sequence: CASSSKLLAGGHNEQFF. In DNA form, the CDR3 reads TGTGCCAGCAGCTCCAAACTTCTAGCGGGGGGGCACAATGAGCAGTTCTTC.

The CDR3 sequence: CASSLHDEQYF. The DNA for the CDR3 is TGTGCCAGCAGCTTGCACGACGAGCAGTACTTC. The gene calls are TRBV5-6 and TRBJ2-7; no reliable D call. There are 11 residues in the CDR3. Germline CDR1 and CDR2: SGHDT and YYEEEE. The V end lost 1 base, the J end lost 5 bases, and 4 bases lay between the germline ends.

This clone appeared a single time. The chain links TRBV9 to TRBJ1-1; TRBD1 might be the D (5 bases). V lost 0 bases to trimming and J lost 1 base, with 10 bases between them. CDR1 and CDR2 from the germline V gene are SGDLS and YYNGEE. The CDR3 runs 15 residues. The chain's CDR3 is CASSVVGGPNTEAFF. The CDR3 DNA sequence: TGTGCCAGCAGCGTAGTGGGGGGACCGAACACTGAAGCTTTCTTT.

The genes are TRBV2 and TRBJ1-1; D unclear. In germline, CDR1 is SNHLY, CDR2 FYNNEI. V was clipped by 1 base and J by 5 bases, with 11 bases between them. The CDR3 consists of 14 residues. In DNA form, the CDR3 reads TGTGCCAGCAGTGAAGGGACGGGAAAAACTGAAGCTTTCTTT. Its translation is CASSEGTGKTEAFF.

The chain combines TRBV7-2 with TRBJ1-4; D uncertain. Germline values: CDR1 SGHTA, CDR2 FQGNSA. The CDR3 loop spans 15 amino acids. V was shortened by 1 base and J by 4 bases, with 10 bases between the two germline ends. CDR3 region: CASSLGWLSNEKLFF. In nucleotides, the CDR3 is TGTGCCAGCAGCTTAGGGTGGTTGAGTAATGAAAAACTGTTTTTT.